These 5 T cell receptor beta chains share one sample of origin, sequenced in a study of monozygotic twins with inflammatory bowel disease. TCRdb re-called the 5' RACE reads; every CDR3 protein appears as one record, without DNA. Seen in this sample are about 380,000 distinct CDR3 sequences; the ten most common clones hold about 2.5%. Input material: blood. The receptors derive from a human donor with ulcerative colitis or Crohn's disease, or a healthy co-twin of an affected twin (not recorded which).

This chain uses TRBV5-1 with TRBJ1-1; the D call from TCRdb, TRBD1, cannot be confirmed without DNA. The CDR3 contains 14 residues. The V gene's germline CDR1 is SGHRS and CDR2 YFSETQ. The CDR3 sequence is CASSTLQGGTEAFF.

V and J are TRBV12-3 or TRBV12-4 and TRBJ2-1; TCRdb names TRBD1, which stays unverified in the absence of DNA. The CDR3 is 13 amino acids. The CDR3 is CASMGTPYNEQFF.

The chain uses TRBV20-1 and TRBJ2-7; TCRdb names TRBD2, which stays unverified in the absence of DNA. Germline V CDR1 and CDR2: DFQATT, SNEGSKA (reference sequence). This CDR3 is built from 14 residues. This chain's CDR3 is CSAESPGLAYEQYF.

The V gene is TRBV7-6, the J gene TRBJ2-3; with no DNA, the TCRdb D assignment of TRBD1 cannot be verified. This CDR3 is built from 14 residues. The germline CDR1 and CDR2 sequences are SGHVS and FNYEAQ. The CDR3 region is CASSRGTDGNTQYF.

The V and J genes are TRBV5-1 and TRBJ2-7; the TRBD2 assignment by TCRdb is unverifiable without DNA. The CDR3 runs to 15 residues. The germline V gene has CDR1 SGHRS and CDR2 YFSETQ. The CDR3 loop reads CASSLVVSGNHEQYF.